The 25 T cell receptor beta chains in this list originate from one sample, sequenced in a study of blood T cell repertoires in COVID-19. TCRdb keeps only in-frame clones here, not all; method: immunoSEQ multiplex PCR. Altogether 40,000 to 50,000 clones are present, about 80% being singletons, with the ten largest covering under 9%. The sample consisted of peripheral blood. The receptors come from a man between 65 and 80 years old with active or convalescent COVID-19.

The genes are TRBV6-5 and TRBJ1-4, with D possibly TRBD1 on 6 matching bases. Per the germline V gene, CDR1 is MNHEY and CDR2 is SVGAGI. The V gene lost 2 bases and the J gene lost 8 bases, with 15 bases spanning the gap. This CDR3 is built from 15 residues. The CDR3 loop is CASSYGRGAGEKLFF. The CDR3 nucleotides are TGTGCCAGCAGTTACGGTCGGGGGGCCGGCGAAAAACTGTTTTTT.

This chain joins TRBV5-1 and TRBJ2-6; 7 bases match TRBD1. This CDR3 contains 17 residues. The ends lost 6 bases at V and 1 base at J; junction bases unmatched: 10. Germline CDR1 reads SGHRS; CDR2 reads YFSETQ. Here the CDR3 reads CASTPGQLLSGANVLTF. As DNA, the CDR3 is TGCGCCAGCACCCCGGGACAGTTGCTTTCTGGGGCCAACGTCCTGACTTTC.

In its sample, this clone was seen once. V usage is TRBV30 and J usage is TRBJ1-2, with TRBD1 as a possible D gene (5 bases). The CDR3 extends over 13 amino acids. Trimming took 4 bases from V and 4 from J, leaving 13 bases between them. Per the germline V gene, CDR1 is GTSNPN and CDR2 is SVGIG (reference sequence). CDR3 sequence (DNA): TGTGCCTGGAACCGGCAGCAGGGCTATGGCTACACCTTC. It codes for CAWNRQQGYGYTF. Full variable domain (missing parts from reference TRBV30 and TRBJ1-2): SQTIHQWPATLVQPVGSPLSLECTVEGTSNPNLYWYRQAAGRGLQLLFYSVGIGQISSEVPQNLSASRPQDRQFILSSKKLLLSDSGFYLCAWNRQQGYGYTFGSGTRLTVV.

The J gene is TRBJ1-1, the V gene TRBV10-3, with TRBD1 matching over 7 bases. Germline loops: CDR1 ENHRY, CDR2 SYGVKD. After removal of 7 bases from V and 1 base from J, the junction contained 6 bases not matched to a gene. This CDR3 region has 14 residues. DNA of the CDR3: TGTGCCATCACAAGACAGGGACCGAACACTGAAGCTTTCTTT. Residues: CAITRQGPNTEAFF.

The rearrangement joins TRBV6-5 to TRBJ2-4, with D maybe TRBD2 (5 bases). V was trimmed by 8 bases and J by 9 bases, leaving 11 bases between them. The germline gives CDR1 MNHEY, CDR2 SVGAGI. This CDR3 is 11 amino acids long. CDR3 sequence reads: CASETIGIQYF. CDR3 DNA: TGTGCCAGCGAGACTATAGGCATTCAGTACTTC.

The chain joins TRBV11-3 to TRBJ2-1, with TRBD2 identical over 7 bases. CDR3 length equals 13 residues. Looked up from germline, CDR1 is SGHNT and CDR2 is YENEEA. V trimming: 5 bases; J trimming: 12 bases; junction bases outside the gene matches: 10. CDR3 amino acids: CASSGGGGPTQFF. In DNA, the CDR3 is TGTGCCAGCAGCGGGGGGGGAGGGCCCACGCAGTTCTTC.

The chain recombines TRBV2 with TRBJ2-7, with TRBD1 matching over 8 bases. With V trimmed by 7 bases and J by 4 bases, 6 bases remained unmatched. This CDR3 is built from 13 residues. Per germline, CDR1 SNHLY and CDR2 FYNNEI. CDR3: CASNGQGTYEQYF. DNA for the CDR3: TGTGCCAGCAACGGACAGGGAACGTACGAGCAGTACTTC.

The chain recombines TRBV5-1 with TRBJ2-5; 11 bases are shared with TRBD2. Germline trimming cut 2 bases from V and 7 bases from J; bases unmatched to any gene: 10. Per germline, CDR1 SGHRS and CDR2 YFSETQ. The CDR3 sequence is 16 residues long. The CDR3 here is CASSFGSGGAVGTQYF. CDR3 DNA sequence: TGCGCCAGCAGCTTCGGTAGCGGGGGGGCCGTAGGGACCCAGTACTTC.

The J gene is TRBJ2-3, the V gene TRBV2, with 9 bases lining up with TRBD2. This CDR3 has 14 amino acids. The V and J ends lost 8 bases and 4 bases, in that order; junction bases with no gene match: 7. CDR1 is SNHLY, CDR2 FYNNEI, per germline. The CDR3 coding sequence is TGTGCCAGCTCGCGCGGGGGGGCCTCAGATACGCAGTATTTT. Its translation is CASSRGGASDTQYF.

This chain links TRBV7-9 with TRBJ1-6, with D possibly matching TRBD1 (6 bases). V was cut by 4 bases and J by 9 bases, with 16 bases left in between. CDR3 length equals 15 residues. The germline V gene has CDR1 SEHNR and CDR2 FQNEAQ (reference sequence). The CDR3 region has the DNA TGTGCCAGCAGCTCGAACAGGGTCTCCGGTTCACCCCTCCACTTT. It codes for CASSSNRVSGSPLHF.

The chain has TRBV27 and TRBJ2-3; D is unresolved. The germline V gene encodes CDR1 MNHEY and CDR2 SMNVEV (reference sequence). This CDR3 has 13 residues. V dropped 6 bases and J dropped 6 bases, with 13 bases sitting between them. CDR3: CASSDLERDTQYF. The CDR3 DNA follows: TGTGCCAGCAGCGACCTCGAGAGGGATACGCAGTATTTT.

The chain joins TRBV23-1 to TRBJ1-3, with D uncertain. TRBV23-1 is reported as an ORF; its role is uncertain. The CDR3 loop spans 18 amino acids. With 10 bases removed from V and 0 bases from J, the gap between germline ends came to 25 bases. The chain's CDR3 is CANYKPRRRRISGNTIYF. CDR3 in DNA: TGCGCCAATTACAAACCCCGTCGCAGGCGAATCTCTGGAAACACCATATATTTT.

V gene TRBV7-2 combines with J gene TRBJ2-7; 8 bases match TRBD2. Germline lookup yields CDR1 SGHTA and CDR2 FQGNSA. V lost 1 base and J lost 5; bases outside the gene matches: 1. CDR3 length: 13 residues. The CDR3 reads CASSLVAGNEQYF. CDR3 in DNA: TGTGCCAGCAGCTTAGTAGCGGGGAACGAGCAGTACTTC. The whole variable domain, remainder taken from reference TRBV7-2 and TRBJ2-7, is GAGVSQSPSNKVTEKGKDVELRCDPISGHTALYWYRQSLGQGLEFLIYFQGNSAPDKSGLPSDRFSAERTGGSVSTLTIQRTQQEDSAVYLCASSLVAGNEQYFGPGTRLTVT.

The chain couples TRBV11-2 to TRBJ2-7; 10 positions match TRBD1. Per germline, CDR1 SGHAT and CDR2 FQNNGV. V lost 4 bases and J lost 6; bases outside the gene matches: 9. The CDR3 loop spans 15 amino acids. CDR3: CASSYTGTGVGEQYF. In DNA, the CDR3 is TGTGCCAGCAGCTACACCGGGACAGGGGTGGGCGAGCAGTACTTC.

The gene calls are TRBV28 and TRBJ1-4; 8 bases are a match to TRBD1. CDR1 is MDHEN and CDR2 is SYDVKM in the germline V gene. V lost 9 bases, J lost 10 bases, and 10 bases stayed unmatched. The CDR3 runs to 13 residues. CDR3 DNA sequence: TGTGCCAGTACGACAGGGGCGTCCGGAAAACTGTTTTTT. Translating gives CASTTGASGKLFF.

This chain connects TRBV6-6 to TRBJ1-3; 9 bases agree with TRBD1. Germline values: CDR1 MNHNY, CDR2 SVGAGI (reference sequence). The V gene end was trimmed by 5 bases and the J gene end by 1 base; junction bases not matched to a gene: 9. There are 17 residues in the CDR3. The CDR3: CASSPDDRGRSGNTIYF. Written as DNA, the CDR3 is TGTGCCAGCAGTCCCGATGACAGGGGGAGATCTGGAAACACCATATATTTT.

This clone was recorded a few times. This chain uses TRBV9 with TRBJ2-3; D might be TRBD1 (5 bases). V was cut by 3 bases and J by 0 bases, with 5 bases left in between. Per germline, CDR1 SGDLS and CDR2 YYNGEE. The CDR3 totals 13 residues. The chain's CDR3 is CASSAGSTDTQYF. The CDR3 nucleotides are TGTGCCAGCAGCGCAGGGAGCACAGATACGCAGTATTTT. The entire variable domain, with the rest obtained from reference TRBV9 and TRBJ2-3, is as follows: DSGVTQTPKHLITATGQRVTLRCSPRSGDLSVYWYQQSLDQGLQFLIQYYNGEERAKGNILERFSAQQFPDLHSELNLSSLELGDSALYFCASSAGSTDTQYFGPGTRLTVL.

V is TRBV11-2 and J is TRBJ2-5; TRBD1 matches 10 bases. CDR3 length: 16 residues. After removal of 5 bases from V and 4 bases from J, the junction contained 10 bases not matched to a gene. Germline V lookup: CDR1 SGHAT, CDR2 FQNNGV. The CDR3 DNA sequence: TGTGCCAGCAGCCTTCACCCGGGACAGGGGATAGAGACCCAGTACTTC. Protein: CASSLHPGQGIETQYF.

The chain links TRBV18 to TRBJ1-2, with 7 bases matching TRBD1. CDR3 size: 17 residues. The V gene end was trimmed by 3 bases and the J gene end by 0 bases; junction bases not matched to a gene: 10. The V gene's germline CDR1 is KGHSH and CDR2 LQKENI. The chain's CDR3 is CASSPTGDRQTNYGYTF. The DNA for the CDR3 is TGTGCCAGCTCACCGACCGGGGACAGACAAACTAACTATGGCTACACCTTC.

The V and J genes are TRBV4-1 and TRBJ1-2, with TRBD1 matching over 7 bases. The CDR3 is 15 amino acids. V was pared by 0 bases and J by 2 bases, with 3 bases of the junction left unmatched. Per the germline V gene, CDR1 is MGHRA and CDR2 is YSYEKL. CDR3 in DNA: TGCGCCAGCAGCCAAGATAGCAGGGGGAACTATGGCTACACCTTC. Residues: CASSQDSRGNYGYTF.

The CDR3 DNA reads TGTGCCAGCTCACCGGAAATGCCGGGAGTTAATGAAAAACTGTTTTTT. Translation: CASSPEMPGVNEKLFF. The chain has TRBV18 and TRBJ1-4, with unresolved D. The CDR3 extends over 16 amino acids. The V and J ends lost 3 bases and 4 bases respectively, with 15 bases between them. Germline values: CDR1 KGHSH, CDR2 LQKENI.

The chain is built from TRBV5-1 and TRBJ2-5; D remains ambiguous. This CDR3 is 15 amino acids long. CDR1 SGHRS and CDR2 YFSETQ come from the germline V gene. V was shortened by 1 base and J by 2 bases, with 12 bases between the two germline ends. The CDR3 coding sequence is TGCGCCAGCAGCTTGCTTCAGGATCAACAAGAGACCCAGTACTTC. As protein: CASSLLQDQQETQYF.

The chain employs TRBV3-1 (or the pseudogene TRBV3-2) and TRBJ2-6; D may be TRBD1 (6 bases). This CDR3 has 18 residues. CDR1 LGHDT and CDR2 YNNKEL come from the germline V gene (reference sequence). V dropped 1 base and J dropped 1 base, with 14 bases sitting between them. The CDR3 is CASSQVGRGRSGANVLTF. CDR3 coding DNA: TGTGCCAGCAGCCAAGTTGGCAGGGGCCGATCTGGGGCCAACGTCCTGACTTTC.

The chain combines TRBV7-9 with TRBJ1-1, with TRBD1 matching 7 bases. Germline V gene sequence: CDR1 SEHNR, CDR2 FQNEAQ (reference sequence). CDR3 length: 11 residues. J lost 12 bases, V lost 3 bases, and 4 bases had no gene match. The CDR3 DNA sequence: TGTGCCAGCAGCTTTACAGGGGCGACTTTCTTT. It is translated as CASSFTGATFF.

This rearrangement joins TRBV5-4 to TRBJ2-1; TRBD1 might be the D (6 bases). V shed 4 bases and J shed 7 bases, with 21 bases lying between them. The V gene's germline CDR1 is SGHNT and CDR2 YYREEE (reference sequence). CDR3 length equals 16 residues. The CDR3 sequence: CASSRTGTGNSNEQFF. In DNA, the CDR3 is TGTGCCAGCAGCCGTACAGGGACCGGTAACAGTAATGAGCAGTTCTTC.